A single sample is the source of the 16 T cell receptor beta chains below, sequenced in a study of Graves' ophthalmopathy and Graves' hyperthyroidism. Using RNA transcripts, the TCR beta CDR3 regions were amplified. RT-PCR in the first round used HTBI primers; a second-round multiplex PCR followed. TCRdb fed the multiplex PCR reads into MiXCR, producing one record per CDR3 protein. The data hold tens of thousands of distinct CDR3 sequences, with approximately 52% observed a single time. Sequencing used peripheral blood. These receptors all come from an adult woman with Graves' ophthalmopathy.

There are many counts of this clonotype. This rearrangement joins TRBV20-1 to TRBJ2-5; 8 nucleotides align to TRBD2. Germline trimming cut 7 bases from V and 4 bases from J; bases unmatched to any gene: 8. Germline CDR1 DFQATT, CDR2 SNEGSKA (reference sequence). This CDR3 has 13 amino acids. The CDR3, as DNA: TGCAGTGTTAGCGGGGATGATTTAGAGACCCAGTACTTC. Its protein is CSVSGDDLETQYF.

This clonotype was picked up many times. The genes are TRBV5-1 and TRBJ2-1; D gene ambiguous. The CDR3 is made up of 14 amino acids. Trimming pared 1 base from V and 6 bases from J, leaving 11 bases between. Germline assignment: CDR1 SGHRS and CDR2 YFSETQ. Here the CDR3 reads CASSLTGYGNEQFF. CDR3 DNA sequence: TGCGCCAGCAGCTTGACTGGCTATGGCAATGAGCAGTTCTTC.

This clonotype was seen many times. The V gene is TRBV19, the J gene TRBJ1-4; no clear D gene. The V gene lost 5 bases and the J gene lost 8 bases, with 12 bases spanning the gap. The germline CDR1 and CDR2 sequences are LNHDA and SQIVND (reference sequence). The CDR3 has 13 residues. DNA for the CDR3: TGTGCCAGTAGTGGCAGGACCGGGGAAAAACTGTTTTTT. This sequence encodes CASSGRTGEKLFF.

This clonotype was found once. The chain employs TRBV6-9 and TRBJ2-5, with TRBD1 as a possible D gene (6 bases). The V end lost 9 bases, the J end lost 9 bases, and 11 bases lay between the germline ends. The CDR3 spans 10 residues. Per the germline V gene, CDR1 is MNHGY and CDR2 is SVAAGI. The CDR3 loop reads CARLQGSQYF. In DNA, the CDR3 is TGTGCCAGGCTGCAGGGGTCCCAGTACTTC.

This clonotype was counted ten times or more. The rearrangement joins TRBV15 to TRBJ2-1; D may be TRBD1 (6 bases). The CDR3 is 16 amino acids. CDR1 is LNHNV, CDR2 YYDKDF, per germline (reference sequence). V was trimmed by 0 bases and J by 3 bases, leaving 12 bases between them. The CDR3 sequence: CATSRDGGGFYNEQFF. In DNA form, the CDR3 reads TGTGCCACCAGCAGAGATGGGGGCGGCTTCTACAATGAGCAGTTCTTC.

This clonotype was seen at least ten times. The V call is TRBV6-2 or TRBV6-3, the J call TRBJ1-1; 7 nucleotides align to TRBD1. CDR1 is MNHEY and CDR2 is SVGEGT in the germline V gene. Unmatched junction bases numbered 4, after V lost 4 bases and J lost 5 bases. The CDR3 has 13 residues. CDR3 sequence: CASSLTGRTEAFF. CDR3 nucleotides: TGTGCCAGCAGTTTGACAGGGCGTACTGAAGCTTTCTTT.

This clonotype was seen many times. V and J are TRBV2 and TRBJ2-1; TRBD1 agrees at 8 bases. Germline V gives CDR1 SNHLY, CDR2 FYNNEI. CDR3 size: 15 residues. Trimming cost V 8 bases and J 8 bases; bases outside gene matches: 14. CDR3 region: CASDSGTGGFYEQFF. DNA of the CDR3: TGTGCCAGCGACTCCGGGACAGGAGGGTTCTATGAGCAGTTCTTC.

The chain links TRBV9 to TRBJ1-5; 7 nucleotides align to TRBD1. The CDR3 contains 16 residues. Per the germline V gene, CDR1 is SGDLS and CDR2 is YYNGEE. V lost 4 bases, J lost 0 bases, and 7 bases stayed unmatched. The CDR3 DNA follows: TGTGCCAGCAGCCCTCCGGGACAGAATAGCAATCAGCCCCAGCATTTT. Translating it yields CASSPPGQNSNQPQHF.

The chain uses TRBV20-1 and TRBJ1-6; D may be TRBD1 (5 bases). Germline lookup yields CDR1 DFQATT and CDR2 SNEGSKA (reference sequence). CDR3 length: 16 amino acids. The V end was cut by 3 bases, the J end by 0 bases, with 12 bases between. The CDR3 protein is CSARGPKSSYNSPLHF. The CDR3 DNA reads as TGCAGTGCTAGGGGACCCAAGAGCTCCTATAATTCACCCCTCCACTTT.

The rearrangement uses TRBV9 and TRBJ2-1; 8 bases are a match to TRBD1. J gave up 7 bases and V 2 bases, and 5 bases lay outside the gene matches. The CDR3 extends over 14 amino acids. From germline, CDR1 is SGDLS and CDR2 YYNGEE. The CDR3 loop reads CASSVTQGANEQFF. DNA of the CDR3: TGTGCCAGCAGCGTGACTCAGGGGGCGAATGAGCAGTTCTTC.

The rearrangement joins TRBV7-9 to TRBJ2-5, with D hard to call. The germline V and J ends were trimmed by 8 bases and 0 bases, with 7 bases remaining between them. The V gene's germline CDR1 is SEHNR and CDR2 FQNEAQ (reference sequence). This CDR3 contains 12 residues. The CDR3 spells CASAQNQETQYF. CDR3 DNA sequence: TGTGCCAGCGCCCAGAACCAAGAGACCCAGTACTTC.

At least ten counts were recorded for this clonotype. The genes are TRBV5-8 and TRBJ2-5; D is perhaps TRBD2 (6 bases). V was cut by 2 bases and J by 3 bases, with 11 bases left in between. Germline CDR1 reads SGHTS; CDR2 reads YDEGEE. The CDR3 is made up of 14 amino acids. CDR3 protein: CASSLPGLEETQYF. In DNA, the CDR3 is TGTGCCAGCAGCTTACCGGGACTGGAAGAGACCCAGTACTTC. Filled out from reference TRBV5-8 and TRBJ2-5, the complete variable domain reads EAGVTQSPTHLIKTRGQQATLRCSPISGHTSVYWYQQALGLGLQFLLWYDEGEERNRGNFPPRFSGRQFPNYSSELNVNALELEDSALYLCASSLPGLEETQYFGPGTRLLVL.

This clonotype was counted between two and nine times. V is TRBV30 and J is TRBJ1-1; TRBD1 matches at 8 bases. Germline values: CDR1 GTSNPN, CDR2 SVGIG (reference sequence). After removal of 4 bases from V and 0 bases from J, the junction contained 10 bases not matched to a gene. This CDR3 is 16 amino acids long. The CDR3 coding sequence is TGTGCCTGGACCAAGAGAGCAGGGGGCCTGAACACTGAAGCTTTCTTT. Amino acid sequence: CAWTKRAGGLNTEAFF.

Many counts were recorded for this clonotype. CDR3 loop: CASSWGGAEAFF. Here the CDR3 DNA reads TGTGCCAGCAGTTGGGGGGGAGCTGAAGCTTTCTTT. The rearrangement uses TRBV28 and TRBJ1-1; D may be TRBD1 (5 bases). V lost 4 bases to trimming and J lost 6 bases, with 9 bases between them. CDR1 is MDHEN, CDR2 SYDVKM, per germline. The CDR3 consists of 12 residues.

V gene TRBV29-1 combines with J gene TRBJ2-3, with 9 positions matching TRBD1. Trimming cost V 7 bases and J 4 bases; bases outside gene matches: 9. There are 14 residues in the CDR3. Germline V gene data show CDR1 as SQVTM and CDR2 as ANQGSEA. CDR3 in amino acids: CSETQGQGSDTQYF. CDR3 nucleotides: TGCAGCGAGACACAAGGACAGGGGTCAGATACGCAGTATTTT.

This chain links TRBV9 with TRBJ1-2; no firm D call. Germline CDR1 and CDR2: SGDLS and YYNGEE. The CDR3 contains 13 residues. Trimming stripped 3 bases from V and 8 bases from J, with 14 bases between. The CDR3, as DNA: TGTGCCAGCAGCGCCGCCTATGGAGGAGGCTACACCTTC. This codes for CASSAAYGGGYTF.